What follows is one TCR beta chain and its context. This record comes from a study of T cell changes during pregnancy in multiple sclerosis. This CDR3 has 12 amino acids. Germline CDR1 and CDR2: SGDLS and YYNGEE. The germline V and J ends were trimmed by 1 base and 7 bases, with 6 bases remaining between them. The repertoire was sequenced with immunoSEQ multiplex PCR; TCRdb's copy has only in-frame clones and lacks some. Of 50,000 to 60,000 clones detected, about 90% appear once; the ten largest clones hold 0.76%. Sequencing was performed on CD4+ T cells from peripheral blood mononuclear cells, taken in the first trimester of pregnancy. The sequence came from a female donor with multiple sclerosis, enrolled in a pregnancy study. The chain recombines TRBV9 with TRBJ2-1; no definite D call. In DNA form, the CDR3 reads TGTGCCAGCAGCGTATACGGGAATGAGCAGTTCTTC. Encoded protein: CASSVYGNEQFF.